Detailed here is one T cell receptor (beta chain). This sample was taken from a study of Graves' ophthalmopathy and Graves' hyperthyroidism. Clinicians made diagnoses from clinical symptoms, serum thyroxine, TRAb, thyroid ultrasound and orbital computed tomography. The CDR3 loop spans 15 amino acids. The V gene lost 5 bases and the J gene lost 5 bases, with 19 bases spanning the gap. Germline CDR1 and CDR2: MNHNS and SASEGT. From RNA, the CDR3 regions of TCR beta chains were amplified and sequenced. Amplification began with first-round RT-PCR using HTBI primers, then second-round multiplex PCR was performed. TCRdb passed the multiplex PCR reads through MiXCR, listing each CDR3 protein once. The sample has 200,000 to 250,000 distinct CDR3 sequences; roughly 29% are singletons.

The source is a man aged 50-60 years with Graves' ophthalmopathy. The sample comprised peripheral blood. The genes are TRBV6-1 and TRBJ2-7, with D tentatively TRBD2 (6 bases). The CDR3: CASSQQAGWRNEQYF. CDR3 nucleotides: TGTGCCAGCAGTCAGCAAGCGGGTTGGAGAAACGAGCAGTACTTC.